The 22 T cell receptor beta chains reported below all come from one sample, sequenced in a study of beta chain features in type 1 diabetes. The study, taken as a whole, reports: Patients with Type 1 diabetes showed moderately but significantly shorter TCRB CDR3s in all four CD4+ subsets.

Expressed TCRB transcripts were sequenced because the entire RNA isolate underwent reverse transcription. Assay: immunoSEQ multiplex PCR; the TCRdb copy retains only in-frame clones and omits some. The sample has roughly 50,000 clones, around 45% seen once. For these TCRs, the target antigens are not known. Material for sequencing was Tregs from blood. Receptors originate from a man younger than 40 with type 1 diabetes.

This chain connects TRBV28 to TRBJ1-4; TRBD1 agrees at 8 bases. With 6 bases clipped from V and 0 bases from J, the junction kept 12 bases outside the gene matches. The CDR3 extends over 18 amino acids. CDR1 MDHEN and CDR2 SYDVKM come from the germline V gene. The CDR3 region is CASSSRTGKEATNEKLFF. The CDR3 nucleotides read TGTGCCAGCAGCTCGAGGACAGGGAAGGAGGCAACTAATGAAAAACTGTTTTTT.

V usage is TRBV10-1 and J usage is TRBJ1-5; unclear D gene. Germline V gives CDR1 WNHNN, CDR2 SYGVQD (reference sequence). Trimming took off 8 bases at V and 3 bases at J, with 8 bases between the two ends. The CDR3 is 12 amino acids. Here the CDR3 DNA reads TGCGCCAGCGGGCCGGACAATCAGCCCCAGCATTTT. This sequence encodes CASGPDNQPQHF.

This clone showed up just a few times. The chain uses TRBV6-6 and TRBJ1-3, with D perhaps matching TRBD1 (6 bases). The CDR3 contains 13 residues. V lost 10 bases to trimming and J lost 9 bases, with 19 bases between them. CDR1 and CDR2 (germline): MNHNY, SVGAGI (reference sequence). Here the CDR3 reads CATSQGTLTTIYF. In DNA form, the CDR3 reads TGTGCCACCTCACAGGGAACGCTCACCACCATATATTTT.

The gene calls are TRBV5-6 and TRBJ1-2; maybe TRBD1 (6 bases). This CDR3 comprises 16 residues. V lost 4 bases and J lost 3, with 19 bases in between. Looked up from germline, CDR1 is SGHDT and CDR2 is YYEEEE. The CDR3 spells CASSPPVGGGYYGYTF. The CDR3 DNA sequence: TGTGCCAGCAGCCCCCCCGTGGGAGGGGGTTACTATGGCTACACCTTC.

V usage is TRBV29-1 and J usage is TRBJ2-2, with 14 bases lining up with TRBD2. Trimming removed 6 bases from V and 5 bases from J; junction bases left unmatched: 5. The CDR3 has 15 amino acids. Per the germline V gene, CDR1 is SQVTM and CDR2 is ANQGSEA. The CDR3 reads CSVKGLAGVTGELFF. CDR3 DNA sequence: TGCAGCGTCAAGGGACTAGCGGGAGTTACCGGGGAGCTGTTTTTT.

J is TRBJ2-5 and V is TRBV5-1; D possibly corresponds to TRBD1 (5 bases). V was cut by 1 base and J by 2 bases, with 12 bases left in between. Germline V gene data show CDR1 as SGHRS and CDR2 as YFSETQ. CDR3 length: 15 residues. The CDR3 region is CASSLRVAGQETQYF. In nucleotides, the CDR3 is TGCGCCAGCAGCTTGAGGGTGGCAGGGCAAGAGACCCAGTACTTC.

The V call is TRBV28, the J call TRBJ1-2; 9 bases line up with TRBD1. The CDR3 runs to 18 residues. V lost 5 bases, J lost 3 bases, and 16 bases stayed unmatched. From germline, CDR1 is MDHEN and CDR2 SYDVKM. The CDR3 DNA follows: TGTGCCAGCAGTGGCTCCGGGACAGGGAAGACCCTTCACTATGGCTACACCTTC. It encodes CASSGSGTGKTLHYGYTF.

This chain links TRBV7-2 with TRBJ1-2, with D uncertain. The CDR3 spans 14 residues. Trimming stripped 1 base from V and 4 bases from J, with 10 bases between. Germline loops: CDR1 SGHTA, CDR2 FQGNSA. This chain's CDR3 is CASSLGSGPYGYTF. Written as DNA, the CDR3 is TGTGCCAGCAGCTTAGGGTCAGGCCCCTATGGCTACACCTTC.

J is TRBJ1-1 and V is TRBV7-9; D call uncertain. CDR3 size: 12 residues. Deletions cut 3 bases from V and 5 bases from J, with 7 bases between. CDR1 SEHNR and CDR2 FQNEAQ come from the germline V gene (reference sequence). The CDR3 reads CASSFSGTEAFF. The CDR3 coding sequence is TGTGCCAGCAGCTTTTCAGGAACTGAAGCTTTCTTT.

The chain joins TRBV11-3 to TRBJ2-1, with D possibly TRBD2 on 5 matching bases. Looked up from germline, CDR1 is SGHNT and CDR2 is YENEEA. V was clipped by 1 base and J by 0 bases, with 10 bases between them. CDR3 length: 16 amino acids. The CDR3 spells CASSLGDGLSYNEQFF. The CDR3 DNA reads as TGTGCCAGCAGCTTAGGTGACGGACTCTCCTACAATGAGCAGTTCTTC.

V and J are TRBV29-1 and TRBJ1-1; 8 bases map to TRBD1. V was pared by 7 bases and J by 3 bases, with 4 bases of the junction left unmatched. There are 12 residues in the CDR3. Germline assignment: CDR1 SQVTM and CDR2 ANQGSEA. CDR3 residues: CSASDRDTEAFF. Here the CDR3 DNA reads TGCAGCGCCTCGGACAGGGACACTGAAGCTTTCTTT.

This rearrangement joins TRBV2 to TRBJ1-5; the match to TRBD1 covers 7 bases. Germline-derived CDR1 and CDR2 are SNHLY and FYNNEI. Germline trimming cut 8 bases from V and 1 base from J; bases unmatched to any gene: 5. This CDR3 region has 14 residues. In nucleotides, the CDR3 is TGTGCCAGCCGACAGGGTTTGAGCAATCAGCCCCAGCATTTT. This translates into CASRQGLSNQPQHF.

The chain employs TRBV30 and TRBJ1-2, with TRBD1 matching 8 bases. In germline, CDR1 is GTSNPN, CDR2 SVGIG (reference sequence). The CDR3 loop spans 12 amino acids. This CDR3 reads CALDRDYYGYTF. The DNA of the CDR3 is TGTGCTTTGGACAGGGATTACTATGGCTACACCTTC. Together with reference TRBV30 and TRBJ1-2, the CDR3 gives the full variable domain: SQTIHQWPATLVQPVGSPLSLECTVEGTSNPNLYWYRQAAGRGLQLLFYSVGIGQISSEVPQNLSASRPQDRQFILSSKKLLLSDSGFYLCALDRDYYGYTFGSGTRLTVV.

The chain has TRBV28 and TRBJ1-5, with D possibly TRBD1 on 5 matching bases. This CDR3 is 16 amino acids long. Deletions cut 6 bases from V and 4 bases from J, with 19 bases between. Germline V CDR1 and CDR2: MDHEN, SYDVKM. The CDR3 here is CASSPTGRGGNQPQHF. DNA of the CDR3: TGTGCCAGCAGCCCCACGGGGAGGGGAGGGAATCAGCCCCAGCATTTT.

The chain employs TRBV6-7 and TRBJ1-5; D is uncertain. TRBV6-7 is marked as an open reading frame, function uncertain. The CDR3 sequence is 17 residues long. Trimming took off 0 bases at V and 3 bases at J, with 15 bases between the two ends. The CDR3 loop reads CASSYSTYRDANQPQHF. CDR3 DNA: TGTGCCAGCAGTTACTCCACTTACAGAGACGCCAATCAGCCCCAGCATTTT.

Details on this clone: An end of the junction differs from the germline gene, which may be a read error. Other DNA sequences of this sample code for an identical CDR3. The chain recombines TRBV7-3 with TRBJ2-3; 11 bases agree with TRBD2. In germline, CDR1 is SGHTA, CDR2 FQGTGA. The CDR3 has 14 amino acids. The CDR3 nucleotides read TGCGCCAGCAGCGCTAGCGGGAGGACAGATACGCAGTATTTT. It encodes CASSASGRTDTQYF.

The rearrangement joins TRBV11-3 to TRBJ2-2, with D tentatively TRBD1 (5 bases). Trimming removed 2 bases at V and 6 bases at J, with 7 bases between. Germline V gene data show CDR1 as SGHNT and CDR2 as YENEEA. The CDR3 runs to 13 residues. The CDR3 DNA sequence: TGTGCCAGCAGCTTATCAGGGTCCGGGGAGCTGTTTTTT. Its translation: CASSLSGSGELFF. Together with reference TRBV11-3 and TRBJ2-2, the CDR3 gives the full variable domain: EAGVVQSPRYKIIEKKQPVAFWCNPISGHNTLYWYLQNLGQGPELLIRYENEEAVDDSQLPKDRFSAERLKGVDSTLKIQPAELGDSAVYLCASSLSGSGELFFGEGSRLTVL.

This sequence joins TRBV6-6 and TRBJ1-5; D perhaps matches TRBD1 (5 bases). Trimming pared 6 bases from V and 3 bases from J, leaving 18 bases between. The CDR3 sequence is 16 residues long. CDR1 is MNHNY and CDR2 is SVGAGI in the germline V gene (reference sequence). The chain's CDR3 is CASRGGRGGNNQPQHF. CDR3 bases: TGTGCCAGCAGGGGGGGGAGGGGCGGGAACAATCAGCCCCAGCATTTT.

This chain uses TRBV6-1 with TRBJ1-2; D unclear. The CDR3 contains 16 residues. Germline V gene data show CDR1 as MNHNS and CDR2 as SASEGT. V was shortened by 1 base and J by 7 bases, with 19 bases between the two germline ends. The CDR3 is CASSEGTGWVVSGYTF. DNA for the CDR3: TGTGCCAGCAGTGAAGGGACGGGATGGGTGGTTTCTGGCTACACCTTC.

This clone was picked up one time. V gene TRBV5-8 combines with J gene TRBJ1-1; TRBD1 is a possible D gene (5 bases). Germline CDR1 and CDR2: SGHTS and YDEGEE. The CDR3 has 12 residues. Trimming took 1 base from V and 10 from J, leaving 11 bases between them. In DNA form, the CDR3 reads TGTGCCAGCAGCTTGTCCGGGAGGGGAGCTTTCTTT. Translating it yields CASSLSGRGAFF.

The CDR3 here is CASRARRSLADTQYF. CDR3 sequence (DNA): TGTGCCAGTAGGGCGAGACGGAGCTTAGCAGATACGCAGTATTTT. This chain links TRBV19 with TRBJ2-3, with D uncertain. This CDR3 region has 15 residues. Between the trimmed V and J ends, which lost 6 bases and 4 bases, there was a span of 17 bases. Per germline, CDR1 LNHDA and CDR2 SQIVND (reference sequence).

To note about this clone: The sample contains more than one DNA sequence encoding this CDR3. This sequence joins TRBV5-1 and TRBJ1-1; D gene uncertain. Per the germline V gene, CDR1 is SGHRS and CDR2 is YFSETQ. The CDR3 length is 14 residues. V gave up 4 bases and J gave up 1 base, with 11 bases separating them. CDR3 protein: CASSDPGRNTEAFF. For the CDR3, the DNA is TGCGCCAGCAGCGATCCAGGCCGGAACACTGAAGCTTTCTTT.